Included here is one T cell receptor (beta chain) sequence, with context. The data originate from a study of cytomegalovirus exposure and HLA in healthy donors. The CDR3 runs 16 residues. Trimming left V 4 bases short and J 6 bases short, with 19 bases between. CDR1 is SGHDN, CDR2 FVKESK, per germline. 13 Jbeta primers and 60 Vbeta primers were used for the PCR. Libraries were prepared by immunoSEQ multiplex PCR; TCRdb keeps only in-frame clonotypes and omits some of them. The table lists more than 95,000 clones, 70% to 80% of them singletons, with under 14% in the top ten. The rearrangement links TRBV14 to TRBJ2-1, with a possible D match to TRBD1 (6 bases). The source material was PBMCs. This sequence originates from a woman in her forties or fifties in good health and CMV-seropositive. The DNA of the CDR3 is TGTGCCAGCAGCCTAGGGCAGGGGATAGACCTCAATGAGCAGTTCTTC. Translation: CASSLGQGIDLNEQFF.